This T cell receptor beta chain was captured in a study of blood T cell repertoires in COVID-19. This CDR3 is built from 13 residues. Germline CDR1 reads LGHNA; CDR2 reads YNFKEQ. After removal of 4 bases from V and 7 bases from J, the junction contained 2 bases not matched to a gene. In the authors' workflow: From reference gene primer amplification, estimates of nucleated cell counts were derived. Here immunoSEQ multiplex PCR was the method, and the copy in TCRdb shows in-frame clones only, minus some. The D gene and trimming were derived from the DNA, and the V and J assignments and clone size from that table. This table holds around 350,000 clones, approximately 86% found once.

The receptor was isolated from a human donor in a cohort sampled during active COVID-19. The sample was peripheral blood. The chain links TRBV4-2 to TRBJ2-7; 12 bases match TRBD1. The CDR3 loop is CASSRDRGREQYF. The CDR3, as DNA: TGTGCCAGCAGCCGGGACAGGGGGCGAGAGCAGTACTTC.